This T cell receptor (beta chain) was sequenced for a study of glioma-infiltrating T cells. Study overall: Glioblastomas were WHO grade IV, sampled at first diagnosis; low-grade were grade II. Dexamethasone exposure before glioma surgery was limited to six or fewer days.

Amplification of TCR alpha and beta CDR3 regions from RNA used iRepertoire nested multiplex PCR. TCRdb ran MiXCR on the multiplex PCR reads and lists one entry per CDR3 protein. The sample records 300,000 to 400,000 distinct CDR3 sequences, more than 35% being singletons. Of note for this clonotype: Its antigen is still unknown. It may be a read error: a sequence one base away is much more abundant.

Germline loops: CDR1 MDHEN, CDR2 SYDVKM. There are 11 residues in the CDR3. Trimming took off 7 bases at V and 13 bases at J, with 16 bases between the two ends. Broader study findings: Patients with low tissue-blood divergence carried a signature set of shared blood CDR3 motifs. Above-expected tissue-blood divergence occurred in all gliomas, most in low-grade ones.

The TCR sequence derives from a human donor with low-grade glioma or glioblastoma, undergoing nonglioma brain surgery, or in good health (not recorded which). This chain connects TRBV28 to TRBJ1-2, with a tentative D call TRBD1 (6 bases). Sequenced sample: glioma tissue, nonneoplastic brain tissue, or PBMCs (not recorded which). In DNA, the CDR3 is TGTGCCAGCATTGCAGGGGTGGTGGTCACCTTC. Translated, it gives CASIAGVVVTF.